Presented here are 22 T cell receptor beta chains from one specimen sequenced in a study of T cell changes during pregnancy in multiple sclerosis (dated by TCRdb to between 2018 and 2021). Library preparation employed the immunoSEQ multiplex PCR assay. What TCRdb holds here is the immuneACCESS table cut down to in-frame rearrangements. Part of the clones is not present; checked against another copy, under half of the missing clones reflect an unresolved V gene, and the others are unexplained. For this sample there are 60,000 to 75,000 clones; 90% to 95% appear just once. The ten biggest clones cover approximately 0.9% of the sample. The sequencing used peripheral blood, collected before pregnancy. These receptors came from a female donor with multiple sclerosis, enrolled in a pregnancy study.

The rearrangement links TRBV9 to TRBJ2-7, with 7 bases fitting TRBD1. The CDR3 extends over 16 amino acids. In germline, CDR1 is SGDLS, CDR2 YYNGEE. V gave up 4 bases and J gave up 3 bases; unmatched junction bases: 13. CDR3 coding DNA: TGTGCCAGCAGCCCTAGCCCCGGGACAGCTAACTACGAGCAGTACTTC. Residues: CASSPSPGTANYEQYF.

Written as DNA, the CDR3 is TGTGCCAGCAGCTTTAACGTGGACAAGACTACTGAAGCTTTCTTT. It codes for CASSFNVDKTTEAFF. The chain has TRBV5-4 and TRBJ1-1, with D possibly TRBD1 on 5 matching bases. Trimming removed 2 bases from V and 5 bases from J, with 16 bases in between. CDR1 SGHNT and CDR2 YYREEE come from the germline V gene (reference sequence). The CDR3 length is 15 residues.

This clone was seen once. The V call is TRBV27, the J call TRBJ1-5; no reliable D call. The CDR3 spans 14 residues. From germline, CDR1 is MNHEY and CDR2 SMNVEV (reference sequence). Trimming stripped 3 bases from V and 1 base from J, with 7 bases between. This CDR3 reads CASSFRSSNQPQHF. The CDR3 DNA reads TGTGCCAGCAGTTTCCGTAGCAGCAATCAGCCCCAGCATTTT.

This chain uses TRBV7-9 with TRBJ2-3; D might be TRBD2 (5 bases). Germline CDR1 and CDR2: SEHNR and FQNEAQ (reference sequence). This CDR3 is 14 amino acids long. The V and J ends lost 5 bases and 1 base respectively, with 10 bases between them. The CDR3 DNA reads as TGTGCCAGCAGCCCAGAGAGGGGCACAGATACGCAGTATTTT. Its translation is CASSPERGTDTQYF.

The V call is TRBV7-2, the J call TRBJ1-6; TRBD1 agrees at 8 bases. The CDR3 is 17 amino acids. J lost 8 bases, V lost 3 bases, and 12 bases had no gene match. CDR1 is SGHTA, CDR2 FQGNSA, per germline. The CDR3 nucleotides are TGTGCCAGCAGCTTTATCGTTGGACAGGGCCTCGATTCACCCCTCCACTTT. This sequence encodes CASSFIVGQGLDSPLHF.

This chain uses TRBV30 with TRBJ1-2, with TRBD1 identical over 7 bases. Germline CDR1 and CDR2: GTSNPN and SVGIG (reference sequence). Unmatched junction bases numbered 12, after V lost 7 bases and J lost 4 bases. This CDR3 spans 14 amino acids. CDR3 in DNA: TGTGCCTTGGACCAGACAGGGTTAGCCTATGGCTACACCTTC. Translated: CALDQTGLAYGYTF.

This clone was seen more than once but under ten times. The genes are TRBV19 and TRBJ2-7; possibly TRBD2 for D (5 bases). CDR3 size: 12 residues. Trimming cost V 8 bases and J 1 base, with 9 bases left between them. Germline-derived CDR1 and CDR2 are LNHDA and SQIVND (reference sequence). The CDR3 is CASGSGSYEQYF. CDR3 nucleotides: TGTGCCAGTGGGTCGGGGTCCTACGAGCAGTACTTC.

The rearrangement joins TRBV6-5 to TRBJ2-3; the D gene is possibly TRBD1 (6 bases). The germline V gene has CDR1 MNHEY and CDR2 SVGAGI. The CDR3 sequence is 12 residues long. V was clipped by 7 bases and J by 9 bases, with 14 bases between them. The CDR3 coding sequence is TGTGCCAGCACCGCTCTCGACAGGACGCAGTATTTT. This translates into CASTALDRTQYF.

The chain has TRBV18 and TRBJ1-6; the D gene is possibly TRBD1 (6 bases). CDR1 KGHSH and CDR2 LQKENI come from the germline V gene. This CDR3 region has 17 residues. With 3 bases removed from V and 2 bases from J, the gap between germline ends came to 14 bases. The CDR3 DNA reads TGTGCCAGCTCACCCACGGTCGGGGACACCTATAATTCACCCCTCCACTTT. Protein sequence: CASSPTVGDTYNSPLHF.

This chain links TRBV5-1 with TRBJ2-2; 10 bases fit TRBD1. This CDR3 contains 17 residues. J gave up 4 bases and V 2 bases, and 8 bases lay outside the gene matches. The germline CDR1 and CDR2 sequences are SGHRS and YFSETQ. CDR3 protein: CASSFLQTGGITGELFF. DNA of the CDR3: TGCGCCAGCAGCTTCCTACAGACAGGGGGCATCACCGGGGAGCTGTTTTTT.

V gene TRBV6-5 combines with J gene TRBJ2-7; 9 bases are shared with TRBD1. The CDR3 is made up of 14 amino acids. V shed 7 bases and J 4 bases; nucleotides not matched to a gene: 8. The V gene's germline CDR1 is MNHEY and CDR2 SVGAGI. The CDR3 is CASTPGTGRYEQYF. CDR3 nucleotides: TGTGCCAGCACCCCCGGGACAGGGAGGTACGAGCAGTACTTC.

This clone appeared once. The gene calls are TRBV18 and TRBJ1-2; maybe TRBD1 (5 bases). The CDR3 is 16 residues long. In germline, CDR1 is KGHSH, CDR2 LQKENI. Trimming took 1 base from V and 3 from J, leaving 15 bases between them. The CDR3 DNA sequence: TGTGCCAGCTCACCACAAATTAGGGGTGAGCACTATGGCTACACCTTC. The encoded protein is CASSPQIRGEHYGYTF. Combining the CDR3 with reference TRBV18 and TRBJ1-2 gives the whole variable domain NAGVMQNPRHLVRRRGQEARLRCSPMKGHSHVYWYRQLPEEGLKFMVYLQKENIIDESGMPKERFSAEFPKEGPSILRIQQVVRGDSAAYFCASSPQIRGEHYGYTFGSGTRLTVV.

The CDR3 DNA is TGTGCCAGCAAACTAGCGGGAGAGACCCAGTACTTC. Encoded protein: CASKLAGETQYF. The chain uses TRBV2 and TRBJ2-5; TRBD2 matches 9 bases. The CDR3 is 12 amino acids. Losses at the gene ends were 7 bases for V and 4 bases for J; bases not matched to a gene: 1. Germline lookup yields CDR1 SNHLY and CDR2 FYNNEI.

The chain links TRBV30 to TRBJ2-7; the D gene is possibly TRBD2 (5 bases). The germline CDR1 and CDR2 sequences are GTSNPN and SVGIG (reference sequence). The CDR3 has 13 amino acids. Trimming removed 1 base from V and 2 bases from J, with 9 bases in between. The CDR3 bases are TGTGCCTGGAGTGCTCCCGGGGCCTACGAGCAGTACTTC. Protein: CAWSAPGAYEQYF.

This chain joins TRBV9 and TRBJ2-7; tentative D call: TRBD2 (6 bases). CDR1 and CDR2 from the germline V gene are SGDLS and YYNGEE. The CDR3 has 12 residues. V was clipped by 4 bases and J by 5 bases, with 10 bases between them. CDR3 DNA sequence: TGTGCCAGCAGCATCACTAGCAACGAGCAGTACTTC. Translated: CASSITSNEQYF.

The chain combines TRBV12-5 with TRBJ2-1; 10 bases agree with TRBD2. This CDR3 has 16 residues. The V and J ends lost 0 bases and 8 bases, in that order; junction bases with no gene match: 7. Germline V gene lookup returns CDR1 LGHNT and CDR2 FRNRAP. CDR3 sequence reads: CASGLVSSGGLYEQFF. DNA for the CDR3: TGTGCTAGTGGTTTGGTATCTAGCGGGGGTCTTTATGAGCAGTTCTTC.

This chain joins TRBV5-4 and TRBJ2-3; the match to TRBD2 covers 8 bases. Germline values: CDR1 SGHNT, CDR2 YYREEE (reference sequence). The CDR3 contains 16 residues. Trimming at V came to 4 bases and at J to 1 base, leaving 8 bases not matched to a gene. For the CDR3, the DNA is TGTGCCAGCAGCGGGTGGGACGGGGGGGGCACAGATACGCAGTATTTT. This codes for CASSGWDGGGTDTQYF.

V and J are TRBV7-2 and TRBJ1-2; TRBD1 matches 7 bases. Germline assignment: CDR1 SGHTA and CDR2 FQGNSA. Trimming cost V 2 bases and J 3 bases; bases outside gene matches: 0. This CDR3 is 13 amino acids long. The CDR3 loop is CASSLTGDYGYTF. The CDR3 DNA reads TGTGCCAGCAGCTTAACAGGGGACTATGGCTACACCTTC.

The chain couples TRBV10-3 to TRBJ1-5, with a weak D call TRBD1 (6 bases). CDR1 ENHRY and CDR2 SYGVKD come from the germline V gene. V was shortened by 0 bases and J by 7 bases, with 13 bases between the two germline ends. The CDR3 is made up of 15 amino acids. As DNA, the CDR3 is TGTGCCATCAGTGAGTCGGGCAGGGGCGACCAGCCCCAGCATTTT. It codes for CAISESGRGDQPQHF.

This chain uses TRBV19 with TRBJ1-2, with D tentatively TRBD1 (6 bases). Germline V gene sequence: CDR1 LNHDA, CDR2 SQIVND (reference sequence). This CDR3 is 13 amino acids long. V was shortened by 2 bases and J by 8 bases, with 12 bases between the two germline ends. CDR3 DNA sequence: TGTGCCAGTAGTATATCCAACAGGGACGGCTACACCTTC. As protein: CASSISNRDGYTF.

V usage is TRBV2 and J usage is TRBJ2-2, with D perhaps TRBD2 (6 bases). CDR3 length equals 14 residues. Germline V gives CDR1 SNHLY, CDR2 FYNNEI. V was trimmed by 4 bases and J by 5 bases, leaving 11 bases between them. CDR3 residues: CASSGTGETGELFF. For the CDR3, the DNA is TGTGCCAGCAGTGGAACGGGGGAGACCGGGGAGCTGTTTTTT.

The J gene is TRBJ2-5, the V gene TRBV18; a weak D match, TRBD2 (5 bases). The CDR3 consists of 14 residues. Trimming took 3 bases from V and 4 from J, leaving 12 bases between them. CDR1 is KGHSH, CDR2 LQKENI, per germline. The CDR3 DNA follows: TGTGCCAGCTCACCCCTGGACCGGGGAGAGACCCAGTACTTC. It encodes CASSPLDRGETQYF.